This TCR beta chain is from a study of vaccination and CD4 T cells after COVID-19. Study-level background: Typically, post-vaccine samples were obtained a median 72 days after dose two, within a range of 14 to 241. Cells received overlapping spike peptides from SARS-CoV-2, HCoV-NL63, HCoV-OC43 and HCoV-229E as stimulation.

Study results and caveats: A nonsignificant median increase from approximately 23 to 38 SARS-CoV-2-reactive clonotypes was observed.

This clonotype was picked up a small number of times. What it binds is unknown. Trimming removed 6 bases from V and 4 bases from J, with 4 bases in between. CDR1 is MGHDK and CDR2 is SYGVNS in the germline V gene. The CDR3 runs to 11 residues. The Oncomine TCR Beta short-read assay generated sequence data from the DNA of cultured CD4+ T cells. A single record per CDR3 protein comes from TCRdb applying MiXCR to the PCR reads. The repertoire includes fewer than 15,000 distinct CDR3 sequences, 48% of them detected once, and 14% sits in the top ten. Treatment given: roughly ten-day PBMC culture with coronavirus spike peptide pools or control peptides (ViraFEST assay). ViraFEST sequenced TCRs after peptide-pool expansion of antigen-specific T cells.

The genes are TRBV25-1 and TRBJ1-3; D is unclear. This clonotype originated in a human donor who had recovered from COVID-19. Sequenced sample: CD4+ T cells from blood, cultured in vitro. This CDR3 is CASSRGNTIYF. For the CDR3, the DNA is TGTGCCAGCAGCCGCGGAAACACCATATATTTT.